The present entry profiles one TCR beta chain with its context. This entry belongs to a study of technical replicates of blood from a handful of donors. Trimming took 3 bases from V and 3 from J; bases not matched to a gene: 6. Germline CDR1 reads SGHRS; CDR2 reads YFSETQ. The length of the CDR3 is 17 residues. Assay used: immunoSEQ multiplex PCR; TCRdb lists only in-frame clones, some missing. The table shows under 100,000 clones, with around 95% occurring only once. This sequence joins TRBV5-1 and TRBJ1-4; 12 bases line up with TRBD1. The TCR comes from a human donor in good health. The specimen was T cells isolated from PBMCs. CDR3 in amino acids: CASSSGTGGIANEKLFF. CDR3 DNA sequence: TGCGCCAGCAGCTCCGGGACAGGGGGCATAGCTAATGAAAAACTGTTTTTT.